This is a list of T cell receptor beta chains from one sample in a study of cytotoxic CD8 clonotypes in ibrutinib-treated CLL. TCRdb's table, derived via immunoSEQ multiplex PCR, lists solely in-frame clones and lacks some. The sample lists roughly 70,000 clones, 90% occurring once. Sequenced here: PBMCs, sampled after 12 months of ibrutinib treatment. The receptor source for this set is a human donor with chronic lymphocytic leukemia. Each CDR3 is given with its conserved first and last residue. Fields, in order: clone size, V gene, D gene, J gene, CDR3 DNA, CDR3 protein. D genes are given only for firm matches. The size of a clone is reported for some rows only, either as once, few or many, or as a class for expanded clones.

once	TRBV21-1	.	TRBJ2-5	TGTGCCAGCAGCTCCCGGGCACTAGCGATCCAGACCCAGTACTTC	CASSSRALAIQTQYF
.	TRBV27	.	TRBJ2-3	TGTGCCGTCGTAATAGCAGATACGCAGTATTTT	CAVVIADTQYF
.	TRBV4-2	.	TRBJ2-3	TGTGCCAGCAGCCAATTGAGGGGGGATACGCAGTATTTT	CASSQLRGDTQYF
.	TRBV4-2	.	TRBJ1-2	TGTGCCAGCAGCCAAGATATTCAGGGGCCTAACTATGGCTACACCTTC	CASSQDIQGPNYGYTF
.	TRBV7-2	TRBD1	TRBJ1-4	TGTGCCAGCACCCAACGGGGACAGGCTAATGAAAAACTGTTTTTT	CASTQRGQANEKLFF
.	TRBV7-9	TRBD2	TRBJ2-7	TGTGCCAGCAGCTTAGGGGTAGCGGGGAGCTACGAGCAGTACTTC	CASSLGVAGSYEQYF
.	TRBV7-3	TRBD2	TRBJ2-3	TGTGCCAGCAGCTTAGGACTAGCCGCTAGCACAGATACGCAGTATTTT	CASSLGLAASTDTQYF
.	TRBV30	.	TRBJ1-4	TGTGCCTGGAGTGATAGAATCGCTAGGGAAAAACTGTTTTTT	CAWSDRIAREKLFF
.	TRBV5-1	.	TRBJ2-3	TGCGCCAGCAGCTTGACGGTAACTAGCACAGATACGCAGTATTTT	CASSLTVTSTDTQYF
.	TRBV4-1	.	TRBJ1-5	TGCGCCAGCAGCCAAGGTTCGGCTTTAGGGAGCAATCAGCCCCAGCATTTT	CASSQGSALGSNQPQHF
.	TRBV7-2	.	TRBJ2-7	TGTGCCAGCAGTTTCGCCGGGGCCGTCACCACCTACGAGCAGTACTTC	CASSFAGAVTTYEQYF
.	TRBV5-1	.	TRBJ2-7	TGCGCCAGCAGCTTAATCGTCAGTCCCTACGAGCAGTACTTC	CASSLIVSPYEQYF
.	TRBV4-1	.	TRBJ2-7	TGCGCCAGCAGACTCCGGGACGGGACTTCCTACGAGCAGTACTTC	CASRLRDGTSYEQYF
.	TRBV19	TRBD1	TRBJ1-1	TGTGCCAGTGGGGGGGGTCGACAGGGACGGACTGAAGCTTTCTTT	CASGGGRQGRTEAFF
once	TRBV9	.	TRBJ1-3	TGTGCCAGCAGCGCCGGACAGAACTCTGGAAACACCATATATTTT	CASSAGQNSGNTIYF
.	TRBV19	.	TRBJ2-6	TGTGCCAGCCAGTATAGGGGGTTCTCTGGGGCCAACGTCCTGACTTTC	CASQYRGFSGANVLTF
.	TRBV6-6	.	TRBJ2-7	TGTGCCAGCAGTTACGAGAGGTGGTCCTACGAGCAGTACTTC	CASSYERWSYEQYF
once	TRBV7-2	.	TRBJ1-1	TGTGCCAGCAGCTCGGACGGGTACAACACTGAAGCTTTCTTT	CASSSDGYNTEAFF
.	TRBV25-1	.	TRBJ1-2	TGTGCCAGCAAGGGGGGCTCCGTAGCTAACTATGGCTACACCTTC	CASKGGSVANYGYTF
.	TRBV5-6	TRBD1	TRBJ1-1	TGTGCCAGCAGCTTGGTTTCAGGGGGGACTGAAGCTTTCTTT	CASSLVSGGTEAFF
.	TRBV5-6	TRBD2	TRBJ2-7	TGTGCCAGCAGCCCCCGACCTAGCGGGATAAACGAGCAGTACTTC	CASSPRPSGINEQYF
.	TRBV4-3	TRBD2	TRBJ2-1	TGCGCCAGCAGCCACAATAGCGGGAGGTCCAATGAGCAGTTCTTC	CASSHNSGRSNEQFF
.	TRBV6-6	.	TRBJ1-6	TGTGCCAGCAGTTACCATAATTCACCCCTCCACTTT	CASSYHNSPLHF
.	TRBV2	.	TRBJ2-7	TGTGCCAGCACAGGGTACGTTTCGAGTGAGCAGTACTTC	CASTGYVSSEQYF
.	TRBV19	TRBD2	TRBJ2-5	TGTGCCACCTCGAACCCGGGACTAGAAGAGACCCAGTACTTC	CATSNPGLEETQYF
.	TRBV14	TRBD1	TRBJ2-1	TGTGCCAGCAGCCCTATGACAGGGACGTACAATGAGCAGTTCTTC	CASSPMTGTYNEQFF
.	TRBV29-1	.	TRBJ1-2	TGCAGCGTTGTGGGGGCTGGCTACACCTTC	CSVVGAGYTF
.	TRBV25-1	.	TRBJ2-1	TGTGCCAGCAGTGAATGGGGGGACAATGAGCAGTTCTTC	CASSEWGDNEQFF
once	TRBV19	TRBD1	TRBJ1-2	TGTGCCAGTAGTGGACAGGGACCTGGCTACACCTTC	CASSGQGPGYTF
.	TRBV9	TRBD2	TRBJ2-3	TGTGCCAGCAGCGCTAGCGGGAGAGACGCAGATACGCAGTATTTT	CASSASGRDADTQYF
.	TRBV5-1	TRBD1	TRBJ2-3	TGCGCCAGCAGCTTGGGACAGGGGGTATCAGATACGCAGTATTTT	CASSLGQGVSDTQYF
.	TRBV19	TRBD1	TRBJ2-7	TGTGCCAGTAGTATACCGGGACAGGGAAACTACGAGCAGTACTTC	CASSIPGQGNYEQYF
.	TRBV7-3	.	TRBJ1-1	TGTGCCAGCAGCTTAACGTCCCATATTGGGAACACTGAAGCTTTCTTT	CASSLTSHIGNTEAFF
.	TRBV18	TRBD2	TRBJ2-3	TGTGCCAGCTCACCACCTGGACTAGCGGGAGGAAGCCCCACAGATACGCAGTATTTT	CASSPPGLAGGSPTDTQYF
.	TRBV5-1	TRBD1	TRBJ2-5	TGCGCCAGCAGCTTGGAAGGGGGCAGGCAAGAGACCCAGTACTTC	CASSLEGGRQETQYF
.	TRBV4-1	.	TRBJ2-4	TGCGCCAGCAGCCGACAAAGGTTGTCGACGGAAAACATTCAGTACTTC	CASSRQRLSTENIQYF
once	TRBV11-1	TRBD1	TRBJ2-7	TGTGCCAGCAGCTCGGACAGGGGGCTTACCTACGAGCAGTACTTC	CASSSDRGLTYEQYF
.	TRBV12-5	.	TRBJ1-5	TGTGCTAGTGGATGGGACGGAATTGTGTCGGATCAGCCCCAGCATTTT	CASGWDGIVSDQPQHF
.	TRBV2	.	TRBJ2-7	TGTGCCAGCAGTAGAGGGGCAGGGGTCTTCGAGCAGTACTTC	CASSRGAGVFEQYF
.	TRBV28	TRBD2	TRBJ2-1	TGTGCCAGCAGCCCACGTGGACTAGCGGTAGGTCGACCGGGGAACAATGAGCAGTTCTTC	CASSPRGLAVGRPGNNEQFF
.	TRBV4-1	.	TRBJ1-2	TGCGCCAGCAGCCAAGAGGTCTATGGGGGCTACACCTTC	CASSQEVYGGYTF
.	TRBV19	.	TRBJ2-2	TGTGCCACCGCACGAGAGACGAACACCGGGGAGCTGTTTTTT	CATARETNTGELFF
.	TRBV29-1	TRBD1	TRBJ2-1	TGCAGCCTAACCGGGACAGGGGGCTGGAATGAGCAGTTCTTC	CSLTGTGGWNEQFF
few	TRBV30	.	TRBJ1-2	TGTGCCTGGAGTTACTCGGGCCTCACGGGGGGCTACACCTTC	CAWSYSGLTGGYTF
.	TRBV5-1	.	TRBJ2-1	TGCGCCTCCGGGGACGTATCGGATGAGCAGTTCTTC	CASGDVSDEQFF
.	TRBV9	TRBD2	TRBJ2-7	TGTGCCAGCAGCGTAGGCCCCTTTGGACTAGCGGGAGTGTCAGAATGGAGCGAGCAGTACTTC	CASSVGPFGLAGVSEWSEQYF
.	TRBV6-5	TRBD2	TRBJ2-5	TGTGCCAGCAGTTACGGGCGCGGGAGGGATGGGGAGACCCAGTACTTC	CASSYGRGRDGETQYF
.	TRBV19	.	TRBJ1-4	TGTGCCAGTGCTCGGGGGATTGGCGTGGGTAAACTGTTTTTT	CASARGIGVGKLFF
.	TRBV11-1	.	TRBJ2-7	TGTGCCAGCAGCCGGGTCGGGCAGGCCTTAGGCGGGGAGTCCTTC	CASSRVGQALGGESF
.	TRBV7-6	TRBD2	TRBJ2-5	TGTGCCAGCATTTTGTTGGCGGGAGGCCCTCAAGAGACCCAGTACTTC	CASILLAGGPQETQYF
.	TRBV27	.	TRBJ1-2	TGTGCCAGCAGTTTATCACGTAACTATGGCTACACCTTC	CASSLSRNYGYTF